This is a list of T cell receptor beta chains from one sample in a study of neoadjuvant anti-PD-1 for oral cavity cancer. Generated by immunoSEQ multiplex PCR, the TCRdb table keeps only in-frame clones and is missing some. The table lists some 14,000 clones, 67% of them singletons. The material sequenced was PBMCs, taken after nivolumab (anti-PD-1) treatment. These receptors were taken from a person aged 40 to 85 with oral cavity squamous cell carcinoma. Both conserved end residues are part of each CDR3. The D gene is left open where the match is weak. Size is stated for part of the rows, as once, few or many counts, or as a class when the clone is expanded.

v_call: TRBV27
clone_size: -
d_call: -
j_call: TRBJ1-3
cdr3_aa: CASISDSGNTIYF
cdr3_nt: TGTGCCAGCATTTCCGACTCTGGAAACACCATATATTTT

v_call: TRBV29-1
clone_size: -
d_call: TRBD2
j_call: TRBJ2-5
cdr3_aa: CSVRTGLAGGGETQYF
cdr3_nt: TGCAGCGTTCGAACGGGACTAGCGGGAGGGGGAGAGACCCAGTACTTC

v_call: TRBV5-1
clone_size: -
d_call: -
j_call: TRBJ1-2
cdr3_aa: CASSPQDGYGYTF
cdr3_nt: TGCGCCAGCAGCCCCCAGGACGGCTATGGCTACACCTTC

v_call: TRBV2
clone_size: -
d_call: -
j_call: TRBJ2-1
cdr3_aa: CASRESGETYNEQFF
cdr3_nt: TGTGCCAGCAGAGAGAGCGGAGAGACGTACAATGAGCAGTTCTTC

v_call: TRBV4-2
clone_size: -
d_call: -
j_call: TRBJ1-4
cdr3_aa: CASSQELGEKLFF
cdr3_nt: TGTGCCAGCAGCCAAGAATTGGGTGAAAAACTGTTTTTT

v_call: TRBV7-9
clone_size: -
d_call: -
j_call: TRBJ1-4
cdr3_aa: CASTPLGPEKLFF
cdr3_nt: TGTGCCAGCACCCCACTAGGTCCGGAAAAACTGTTTTTT

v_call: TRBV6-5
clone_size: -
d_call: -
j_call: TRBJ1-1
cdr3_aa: CASSLRDPGTTEAFF
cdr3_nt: TGTGCCAGCAGTCTCCGGGATCCGGGGACCACTGAAGCTTTCTTT

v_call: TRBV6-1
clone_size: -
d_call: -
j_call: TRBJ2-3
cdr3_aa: CASSVQSGDTDTQYF
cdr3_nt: TGTGCCAGCAGTGTACAGTCGGGAGACACAGATACGCAGTATTTT

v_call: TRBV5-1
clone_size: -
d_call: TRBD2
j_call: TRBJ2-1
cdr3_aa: CASSRTSGRVSYNEQFF
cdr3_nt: TGCGCCAGCAGTCGGACTAGCGGGAGGGTATCCTACAATGAGCAGTTCTTC

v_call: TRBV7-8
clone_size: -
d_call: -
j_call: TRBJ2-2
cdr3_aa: CASSLSTGELFF
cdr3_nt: TGTGCCAGCAGCTTATCCACCGGGGAGCTGTTTTTT

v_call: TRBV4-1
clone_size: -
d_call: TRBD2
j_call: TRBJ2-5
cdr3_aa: CASSQDGTSGRIGETQYF
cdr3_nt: TGCGCCAGCAGCCAAGACGGGACTAGCGGGAGGATTGGCGAGACCCAGTACTTC

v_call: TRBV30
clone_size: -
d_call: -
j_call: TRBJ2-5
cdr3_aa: CAWKLKAEGGTQYF
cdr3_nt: TGTGCCTGGAAGCTCAAAGCGGAGGGTGGGACCCAGTACTTC

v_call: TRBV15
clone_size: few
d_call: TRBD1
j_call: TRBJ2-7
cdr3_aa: CATSRDSNTGTGVYEQYF
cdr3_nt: TGTGCCACCAGCAGAGATTCAAACACCGGGACAGGGGTCTACGAGCAGTACTTC

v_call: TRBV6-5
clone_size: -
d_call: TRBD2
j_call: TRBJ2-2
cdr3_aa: CASSPGREGIGELFF
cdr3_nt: TGTGCCAGCAGTCCGGGGAGGGAGGGGATCGGGGAGCTGTTTTTT

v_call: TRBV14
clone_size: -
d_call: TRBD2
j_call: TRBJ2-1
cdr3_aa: CASSPPGRVYNEQFF
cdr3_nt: TGTGCCAGCAGCCCCCCGGGGAGGGTCTACAATGAGCAGTTCTTC

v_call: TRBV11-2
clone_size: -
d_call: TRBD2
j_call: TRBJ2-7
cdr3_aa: CASSFFSGSYEQYF
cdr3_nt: TGTGCCAGCAGCTTTTTTAGCGGGAGTTACGAGCAGTACTTC

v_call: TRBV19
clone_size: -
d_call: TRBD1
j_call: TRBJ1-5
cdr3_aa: CASWTGSERNQPQHF
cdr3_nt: TGTGCCAGTTGGACAGGCTCCGAGCGCAATCAGCCCCAGCATTTT

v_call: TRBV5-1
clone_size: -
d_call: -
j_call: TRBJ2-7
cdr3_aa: CASSLERYEQYF
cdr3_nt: TGCGCCAGCAGCTTGGAAAGGTACGAGCAGTACTTC

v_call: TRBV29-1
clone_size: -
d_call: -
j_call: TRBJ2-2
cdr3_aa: CSVSPNTGELFF
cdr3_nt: TGCAGCGTTTCCCCAAACACCGGGGAGCTGTTTTTT